This T cell receptor beta chain was identified during a study of OX40 agonist ivuxolimab in advanced cancers. Overall study context: At around 81% male, the cohort had a mean age of 60 years, ranging from 23 to 79.

Study outcomes and limitations: At 0.1 to 3.0 mg/kg and by week 6, CD4+ and CD8+ T cells in the blood had expanded clonally.

Produced via immunoSEQ multiplex PCR; TCRdb's table is partial and in-frame only. This table has some 75,000 clones, approximately 81% appearing once. Trimming removed 3 bases at V and 6 bases at J, with 15 bases between. The CDR3 consists of 15 residues. CDR1 is LNHDA and CDR2 is SQIVND in the germline V gene (reference sequence). This clone is a singleton in its sample. The target antigen is unknown. The specimen was CD4+ or CD8+ T cells sorted from blood, collected in a trial of the OX40 agonist ivuxolimab. This TCR was recovered from an adult with an advanced solid tumor such as melanoma, head and neck, liver or kidney cancer. The genes are TRBV19 and TRBJ1-5; D unclear. CDR3 sequence reads: CASSIGPGVGQPQHF. The CDR3 nucleotides are TGTGCCAGTAGTATCGGGCCCGGGGTTGGTCAGCCCCAGCATTTT.